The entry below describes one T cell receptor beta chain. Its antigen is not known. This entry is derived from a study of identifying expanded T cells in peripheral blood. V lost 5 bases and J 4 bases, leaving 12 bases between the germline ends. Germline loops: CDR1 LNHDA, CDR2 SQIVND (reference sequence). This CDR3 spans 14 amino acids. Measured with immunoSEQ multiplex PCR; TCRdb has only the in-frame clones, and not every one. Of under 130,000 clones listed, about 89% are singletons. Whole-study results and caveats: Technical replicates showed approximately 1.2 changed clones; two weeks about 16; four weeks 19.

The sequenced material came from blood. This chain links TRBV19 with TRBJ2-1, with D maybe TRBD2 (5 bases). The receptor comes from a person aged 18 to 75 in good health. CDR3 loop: CASSAGTNYNEQFF. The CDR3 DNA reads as TGTGCCAGTAGTGCGGGCACCAATTACAATGAGCAGTTCTTC.